The 12 T cell receptor beta chains below all came from one sample that was sequenced in a study of cytomegalovirus exposure and HLA in healthy donors. The PCR used 60 Vbeta and 13 Jbeta primers. Produced via immunoSEQ multiplex PCR; TCRdb's table is partial and in-frame only. The sample shows under 150,000 clones, over 55% of them seen only once. Sequences were obtained from PBMCs. Every receptor here comes from a man in his forties or fifties in good health and CMV-seronegative.

The rearrangement joins TRBV10-3 to TRBJ2-7, with 10 bases that match TRBD2. Germline V gene lookup returns CDR1 ENHRY and CDR2 SYGVKD. Unmatched junction bases numbered 7, after V lost 10 bases and J lost 1 base. CDR3 length equals 14 residues. In DNA form, the CDR3 reads TGTGCCACCGTACTAGCGGGAAATTCCTACGAGCAGTACTTC. Protein product: CATVLAGNSYEQYF.

With respect to this clone: One junction end disagrees with the germline gene, perhaps due to a read error. The chain links TRBV28 to TRBJ1-2, with TRBD1 identical over 11 bases. Germline-derived CDR1 and CDR2 are MDHEN and SYDVKM. CDR3 length equals 14 residues. The CDR3 protein is CASRRDRGNYGYTF. CDR3 sequence (DNA): TGTGCCAGCAGACGGGACAGGGGGAACTACGGCTACACCTTC.

This rearrangement joins TRBV5-3 to TRBJ2-7, with 16 bases aligning to TRBD2. TRBV5-3 is noted as an ORF with a role that remains uncertain. Trimming cost V 4 bases and J 3 bases; bases outside gene matches: 4. The CDR3 covers 16 residues. CDR3 nucleotides: TGTGCCAGAAGCCCAGGGACTAGCGGGAGGGACTACGAGCAGTACTTC. It is translated as CARSPGTSGRDYEQYF.

In its sample, this clone was seen a few times. The gene calls are TRBV5-6 and TRBJ2-5; 7 bases agree with TRBD2. Trimming at V came to 3 bases and at J to 2 bases, leaving 10 bases not matched to a gene. Germline lookup yields CDR1 SGHDT and CDR2 YYEEEE. The CDR3 extends over 16 amino acids. The CDR3 nucleotides are TGTGCCAGCAGCTGGGTAGGGGCGGGGGTTCAAGAGACCCAGTACTTC. Its protein product is CASSWVGAGVQETQYF.

The J gene is TRBJ2-5, the V gene TRBV7-3; 11 nucleotides match TRBD1. Unmatched junction bases numbered 2, after V lost 0 bases and J lost 5 bases. The CDR3 contains 15 residues. Germline assignment: CDR1 SGHTA and CDR2 FQGTGA. CDR3 residues: CASSLTGQGEETQYF. In DNA, the CDR3 is TGTGCCAGCAGCTTAACGGGACAGGGGGAGGAGACCCAGTACTTC.

The gene calls are TRBV10-3 and TRBJ1-2; a possible D gene is TRBD1 (5 bases). This CDR3 region has 12 residues. The V and J ends lost 4 bases and 8 bases respectively, with 11 bases between them. Germline CDR1 and CDR2: ENHRY and SYGVKD. As DNA, the CDR3 is TGTGCCATCAGTGGGAGTGGGGCGGGCTACACCTTC. The encoded protein is CAISGSGAGYTF.

J is TRBJ1-5 and V is TRBV19, with 8 nucleotides matching TRBD1. The CDR3 has 13 residues. CDR1 LNHDA and CDR2 SQIVND come from the germline V gene (reference sequence). After removal of 6 bases from V and 2 bases from J, the junction contained 0 bases not matched to a gene. The CDR3 here is CASRDRGNQPQHF. DNA of the CDR3: TGTGCCAGTAGGGACAGGGGCAATCAGCCCCAGCATTTT.

The chain uses TRBV7-2 and TRBJ1-4; D is uncertain. The V end was cut by 2 bases, the J end by 6 bases, with 4 bases between. CDR1 SGHTA and CDR2 FQGNSA come from the germline V gene. The CDR3 extends over 12 amino acids. The CDR3 coding sequence is TGTGCCAGCAGCTTATATCATGAAAAACTGTTTTTT. As protein: CASSLYHEKLFF.

The V gene is TRBV7-9, the J gene TRBJ1-4; TRBD1 matches 8 bases. The V gene end was trimmed by 5 bases and the J gene end by 2 bases; junction bases not matched to a gene: 7. The CDR3 loop spans 16 amino acids. Germline V lookup: CDR1 SEHNR, CDR2 FQNEAQ (reference sequence). CDR3 coding DNA: TGTGCCAGCAGCGTGTTGCCAGGGGGCACTAATGAAAAACTGTTTTTT. Protein product: CASSVLPGGTNEKLFF. Together with reference TRBV7-9 and TRBJ1-4, the CDR3 gives the full variable domain: DTGVSQNPRHKITKRGQNVTFRCDPISEHNRLYWYRQTLGQGPEFLTYFQNEAQLEKSRLLSDRFSAERPKGSFSTLEIQRTEQGDSAMYLCASSVLPGGTNEKLFFGSGTQLSVL.

The rearrangement uses TRBV6-1 and TRBJ1-2; TRBD1 might be the D (6 bases). The V and J ends lost 4 bases and 1 base respectively, with 10 bases between them. The CDR3 consists of 14 residues. Germline values: CDR1 MNHNS, CDR2 SASEGT. The CDR3: CASSGTVGNYGYTF. The CDR3 DNA sequence: TGTGCCAGCAGTGGGACAGTAGGTAACTATGGCTACACCTTC.

The genes are TRBV4-3 and TRBJ1-3; D gene uncertain. The CDR3 is 15 residues long. The germline V gene encodes CDR1 LGHNA and CDR2 YSLEER. With 0 bases removed from V and 8 bases from J, the gap between germline ends came to 14 bases. CDR3: CASSQDWGGSDTIYF. CDR3 DNA: TGCGCCAGCAGCCAAGATTGGGGAGGGTCGGACACCATATATTTT.

The chain links TRBV10-3 to TRBJ2-7; D is unclear. Germline V gene sequence: CDR1 ENHRY, CDR2 SYGVKD. Between the trimmed V and J ends, which lost 6 bases and 0 bases, there was a span of 9 bases. This CDR3 has 13 residues. The chain's CDR3 is CAIRGLFSYEQYF. CDR3 DNA: TGTGCCATCAGGGGCCTCTTCTCCTACGAGCAGTACTTC.